Detailed here is one T cell receptor (beta chain). Its target is unknown. Data came from immunoSEQ multiplex PCR; TCRdb stores just in-frame clones and leaves some out. Altogether 150,000 to 200,000 clones are present, roughly 89% being singletons, with the ten largest covering roughly 1.5%. The data were obtained in a study of cytomegalovirus exposure and HLA in healthy donors. Study-level information: The 90 to 150 validation repertoires and the roughly 670 first-cohort repertoires shared a platform, a later analysis reported. Study-level results: The study labeled under 200 TCR beta chains cytomegalovirus-associated.

The source of this sequence is a woman aged 25 to 39 in good health and CMV-seronegative. Material for sequencing was PBMCs.

CDR3 sequence reads: CASSGTGGEQPQHF. The CDR3 DNA reads TGTGCCAGCAGCGGGACAGGGGGTGAGCAGCCCCAGCATTTT. The chain links TRBV7-9 to TRBJ1-5; 11 bases fit TRBD1. Germline V gives CDR1 SEHNR, CDR2 FQNEAQ (reference sequence). V was clipped by 5 bases and J by 7 bases; unmatched bases: 4. The CDR3 totals 14 residues.